Listed below are T cell receptor beta chains from one sample, sequenced in a study of CD4+ T cells in melanoma. Only in-frame clones appear in the TCRdb table, and some are missing; sequencing was by immunoSEQ multiplex PCR. The sample comprises some 11,000 clones, about 63% of which are singletons, and around an eighth rests with the top ten. Sequencing used cells from a culture (not recorded whether cultured in vitro). These receptors came from a human donor with melanoma. Each CDR3 is given with its conserved first and last residue. Fields, in order: V gene, J gene, D gene, CDR3 protein, CDR3 DNA. The D gene is left open where the match is weak.

TRBV19,TRBJ1-2,-,CASSGQVDGYTF,TGTGCCAGTAGTGGTCAGGTCGATGGCTACACCTTC
TRBV18,TRBJ2-1,TRBD2,CASSPDSGARRDEQFF,TGTGCCAGCTCACCAGATAGCGGGGCCCGACGAGATGAGCAGTTCTTC
TRBV30,TRBJ2-7,TRBD1,CAWGTGYEQYF,TGTGCCTGGGGGACAGGGTACGAGCAGTACTTC
TRBV5-1,TRBJ2-5,TRBD1,CASSLTGEETQYF,TGCGCCAGCAGCTTGACAGGGGAAGAGACCCAGTACTTC
TRBV7-9,TRBJ2-3,-,CASSLSSGDTQYF,TGTGCCAGCAGCTTATCTTCCGGTGATACGCAGTATTTT
TRBV5-8,TRBJ1-5,-,CASSLKDAPNQPQHF,TGTGCCAGCAGCTTGAAGGATGCGCCCAATCAGCCCCAGCATTTT
TRBV29-1,TRBJ1-4,-,CSVEDLQKLFF,TGCAGCGTTGAAGATTTACAAAAACTGTTTTTT
TRBV10-3,TRBJ2-1,TRBD2,CAISDPGLAGGSSYNEQFF,TGTGCCATCAGTGATCCGGGACTAGCGGGGGGTAGCTCCTACAATGAGCAGTTCTTC
TRBV2,TRBJ1-2,-,CASSEILNYGYTF,TGTGCCAGCAGTGAGATCCTCAACTATGGCTACACCTTC
TRBV6-1,TRBJ2-3,-,CASSGLGRDTQYF,TGTGCCAGCAGTGGGCTGGGGAGGGATACGCAGTATTTT
TRBV30,TRBJ2-5,-,CAWRGGAVRETQYF,TGTGCCTGGAGAGGTGGGGCGGTCAGAGAGACCCAGTACTTC